These 10 T cell receptor beta chains share one sample of origin, sequenced in a study of response to subunit inactivated influenza vaccine. TCRdb re-called the RT-PCR reads through MiXCR, storing one row per CDR3 protein. The sample carries about 650,000 distinct CDR3 sequences, 14% recorded once. Sequenced here: PBMCs from blood, sampled 14 to 15 days before vaccination. The receptors stem from a man aged 50 or older who received an inactivated influenza vaccine.

The chain has TRBV12-3 or TRBV12-4 and TRBJ2-1; 7 bases fit TRBD2. Trimming removed 4 bases from V and 5 bases from J; junction bases left unmatched: 8. The length of the CDR3 is 15 residues. This CDR3 is CASSSWAGANNEQFF. Here the CDR3 DNA reads TGTGCCAGCAGTTCCTGGGCGGGAGCGAACAATGAGCAGTTCTTC.

This clonotype was counted ten times or more. One end of the junction varies from germline; a read error may be responsible. The genes are TRBV12-3 or TRBV12-4 and TRBJ1-2; no reliable D call. The CDR3 spans 12 residues. The CDR3 spells CASSLGSYGYTF. As DNA, the CDR3 is TGTGCCAGCAGCTTAGGTAGCTATGGCTACACCTTC.

The V call is TRBV20-1, the J call TRBJ2-1; 7 bases align to TRBD2. The CDR3 extends over 13 amino acids. V dropped 6 bases and J dropped 4; count of bases not matched to a gene: 6. Germline V gene lookup returns CDR1 DFQATT and CDR2 SNEGSKA (reference sequence). This chain's CDR3 is CSASVGGYNEQFF. The CDR3 bases are TGCAGTGCCTCCGTCGGGGGGTACAATGAGCAGTTCTTC.

V usage is TRBV12-3 or TRBV12-4 and J usage is TRBJ1-5, with TRBD1 identical over 9 bases. V shed 5 bases, J shed 1 base, and the junction held 6 bases outside the gene matches. The CDR3 is 16 amino acids. CDR3 sequence: CASSRGTGSSNQPQHF. In nucleotides, the CDR3 is TGTGCCAGCAGTCGTGGGACAGGGTCAAGCAATCAGCCCCAGCATTTT.

The chain recombines TRBV29-1 with TRBJ2-7; D remains ambiguous. Germline loops: CDR1 SQVTM, CDR2 ANQGSEA. The V end was cut by 5 bases, the J end by 3 bases, with 8 bases between. The CDR3 spans 11 residues. In DNA, the CDR3 is TGCAGCGTTAGGGTTAACTACGAGCAGTACTTC. Protein product: CSVRVNYEQYF.

This clonotype was recorded at least ten times. The chain has TRBV7-8 and TRBJ2-7; D gene uncertain. Trimming stripped 5 bases from V and 1 base from J, with 21 bases between. There are 17 residues in the CDR3. Germline CDR1 SGHVS, CDR2 FQNEAQ. Here the CDR3 reads CASSPRLTGSKSYEQYF. The CDR3 DNA follows: TGTGCCAGCAGCCCGAGACTTACCGGGTCCAAATCCTACGAGCAGTACTTC.

This chain uses TRBV2 with TRBJ2-3; maybe TRBD2 (6 bases). V gave up 6 bases and J gave up 4 bases, with 14 bases separating them. Germline V CDR1 and CDR2: SNHLY, FYNNEI. The CDR3 sequence is 14 residues long. The CDR3 nucleotides are TGTGCCAGCAGGGGCGGGACGACGGCAGATACGCAGTATTTT. Translating it yields CASRGGTTADTQYF. The whole variable domain, remainder taken from reference TRBV2 and TRBJ2-3, is EPEVTQTPSHQVTQMGQEVILRCVPISNHLYFYWYRQILGQKVEFLVSFYNNEISEKSEIFDDQFSVERPDGSNFTLKIRSTKLEDSAMYFCASRGGTTADTQYFGPGTRLTVL.

V and J are TRBV29-1 and TRBJ2-7, with D unclear. This CDR3 region has 12 residues. V was pared by 4 bases and J by 2 bases, with 9 bases between. The germline V gene has CDR1 SQVTM and CDR2 ANQGSEA. The CDR3 loop is CSVGLVPYEQYF. CDR3 DNA: TGCAGCGTTGGTCTCGTCCCCTACGAGCAGTACTTC.

The table lists this clonotype with a few counts. The chain joins TRBV9 to TRBJ2-1; TRBD2 matches 7 bases. Germline V gives CDR1 SGDLS, CDR2 YYNGEE. The CDR3 spans 14 residues. The junction had 4 bases not matched to a gene; V was cut back by 0 bases and J by 7 bases. Here the CDR3 reads CASSVVGGENEQFF. The CDR3 DNA reads TGTGCCAGCAGCGTAGTGGGAGGGGAGAATGAGCAGTTCTTC.

Many counts were recorded for this clonotype. The rearrangement uses TRBV12-3 or TRBV12-4 and TRBJ2-7; no reliable D call. The V end lost 1 base, the J end lost 1 base, and 14 bases lay between the germline ends. This CDR3 region has 16 residues. CDR3 DNA: TGTGCCAGCAGTTTAGGGCCCAGCGTGGGGTCCTACGAGCAGTACTTC. This gives the protein CASSLGPSVGSYEQYF.